This is a list of T cell receptor beta chains from one sample in a study of blood T cell dynamics during melanoma immunotherapy. The repertoire was sequenced with immunoSEQ multiplex PCR; TCRdb's copy has only in-frame clones and lacks some. The repertoire holds 8,500 to 10,000 clones, with 70% to 90% as singletons. Sequences were derived from blood, sampled from a patient treated with checkpoint blockade. Every receptor here comes from a human donor with melanoma. CDR3s include the opening cysteine and the closing phenylalanine or tryptophan. Fields, in order: clone size, D gene, V gene, J gene, CDR3 protein, CDR3 DNA. A D gene is named only where the DNA matches it firmly. A clone size is listed for some rows: how often the clone was seen (once, few, many), or a class if it is expanded.

clone size: -
D gene: -
V gene: TRBV7-6
J gene: TRBJ2-7
CDR3 protein: CASSPQGGEQYF
CDR3 DNA: TGTGCCAGCAGCCCGCAGGGTGGCGAGCAGTACTTC

clone size: -
D gene: -
V gene: TRBV10-2
J gene: TRBJ1-5
CDR3 protein: CASSGAPNQPQHF
CDR3 DNA: TGCGCCAGCAGTGGGGCCCCGAATCAGCCCCAGCATTTT

clone size: -
D gene: -
V gene: TRBV7-9
J gene: TRBJ2-7
CDR3 protein: CASSRDGGRSEQYF
CDR3 DNA: TGTGCCAGCAGCCGGGACGGAGGGAGGTCCGAGCAGTACTTC

clone size: -
D gene: TRBD2
V gene: TRBV2
J gene: TRBJ2-1
CDR3 protein: CASRLAGNNEQFF
CDR3 DNA: TGTGCCAGCAGACTAGCGGGGAACAATGAGCAGTTCTTC

clone size: -
D gene: TRBD2
V gene: TRBV7-9
J gene: TRBJ2-7
CDR3 protein: CASSLGGTSGSYEQYF
CDR3 DNA: TGTGCCAGCAGCTTAGGGGGGACTAGCGGGAGTTACGAGCAGTACTTC

clone size: -
D gene: -
V gene: TRBV7-3
J gene: TRBJ1-3
CDR3 protein: CASSHDRATGGNTIYF
CDR3 DNA: TGTGCCAGCAGCCACGACCGGGCCACCGGAGGAAACACCATATATTTT

clone size: -
D gene: -
V gene: TRBV6-1
J gene: TRBJ2-7
CDR3 protein: CASRTTGPYEQYF
CDR3 DNA: TGTGCCAGCAGGACCACAGGGCCCTACGAGCAGTACTTC

clone size: -
D gene: -
V gene: TRBV28
J gene: TRBJ2-2
CDR3 protein: CASSPRLGSTGELFF
CDR3 DNA: TGTGCCAGCAGTCCTCGACTAGGGTCCACCGGGGAGCTGTTTTTT

clone size: once
D gene: -
V gene: TRBV9
J gene: TRBJ1-1
CDR3 protein: CASREDPGWDTEAFF
CDR3 DNA: TGTGCCAGCAGAGAGGACCCCGGGTGGGACACTGAAGCTTTCTTT

clone size: -
D gene: -
V gene: TRBV5-1
J gene: TRBJ1-1
CDR3 protein: CASSLGRDAEAFF
CDR3 DNA: TGCGCCAGCAGCTTGGGCAGGGATGCTGAAGCTTTCTTT

clone size: -
D gene: -
V gene: TRBV7-9
J gene: TRBJ2-5
CDR3 protein: CASSFSGGETQYF
CDR3 DNA: TGTGCCAGCAGCTTTTCCGGAGGGGAGACCCAGTACTTC

clone size: -
D gene: -
V gene: TRBV4-1
J gene: TRBJ2-1
CDR3 protein: CASSPQGGSSYNEQFF
CDR3 DNA: TGCGCCAGCAGCCCTCAGGGCGGTAGCTCCTACAATGAGCAGTTCTTC

clone size: -
D gene: -
V gene: TRBV7-2
J gene: TRBJ1-4
CDR3 protein: CASSLVRGTNEKLFF
CDR3 DNA: TGTGCCAGCAGCTTAGTGAGGGGAACTAATGAAAAACTGTTTTTT

clone size: few
D gene: -
V gene: TRBV27
J gene: TRBJ2-7
CDR3 protein: CASGAPPGYEQYF
CDR3 DNA: TGTGCCAGCGGTGCCCCCCCTGGCTACGAGCAGTACTTC

clone size: -
D gene: -
V gene: TRBV2
J gene: TRBJ2-1
CDR3 protein: CATTGEGAYNEQFF
CDR3 DNA: TGTGCCACCACCGGAGAGGGCGCCTACAATGAGCAGTTCTTC

clone size: -
D gene: TRBD1
V gene: TRBV6-4
J gene: TRBJ1-1
CDR3 protein: CASSDRGPTEAFF
CDR3 DNA: TGTGCCAGCAGTGACAGGGGGCCCACTGAAGCTTTCTTT

clone size: -
D gene: TRBD1
V gene: TRBV28
J gene: TRBJ2-7
CDR3 protein: CASSLGTGYEQYF
CDR3 DNA: TGTGCCAGCAGTCTGGGGACAGGCTACGAGCAGTACTTC

clone size: -
D gene: TRBD2
V gene: TRBV9
J gene: TRBJ2-5
CDR3 protein: CASSVGTSGVQETQYF
CDR3 DNA: TGTGCCAGCAGCGTAGGAACTAGCGGGGTCCAAGAGACCCAGTACTTC

clone size: -
D gene: TRBD2
V gene: TRBV10-3
J gene: TRBJ2-2
CDR3 protein: CAINRASGSGVGELFF
CDR3 DNA: TGTGCCATCAACCGCGCTAGCGGGAGCGGTGTCGGGGAGCTGTTTTTT

clone size: -
D gene: TRBD2
V gene: TRBV7-3
J gene: TRBJ2-1
CDR3 protein: CASSPPSGASGYNEQFF
CDR3 DNA: TGTGCCAGCAGCCCCCCCTCTGGGGCTAGCGGCTACAATGAGCAGTTCTTC

clone size: -
D gene: TRBD2
V gene: TRBV2
J gene: TRBJ2-7
CDR3 protein: CASSGTSGPYEQYF
CDR3 DNA: TGTGCCAGCAGTGGTACTAGCGGCCCCTACGAGCAGTACTTC

clone size: few
D gene: TRBD1
V gene: TRBV27
J gene: TRBJ1-1
CDR3 protein: CASSPRQGGAAFF
CDR3 DNA: TGTGCCAGCAGTCCCCGACAGGGAGGCGCAGCTTTCTTT

clone size: -
D gene: -
V gene: TRBV19
J gene: TRBJ2-7
CDR3 protein: CASSIRASQDYEQYF
CDR3 DNA: TGTGCCAGTAGTATTCGGGCTAGCCAGGACTACGAGCAGTACTTC

clone size: -
D gene: TRBD2
V gene: TRBV28
J gene: TRBJ2-7
CDR3 protein: CASSPAGSYEQYF
CDR3 DNA: TGTGCCAGCAGCCCAGCGGGATCCTACGAGCAGTACTTC

clone size: -
D gene: -
V gene: TRBV27
J gene: TRBJ2-7
CDR3 protein: CASSPTPPEQYF
CDR3 DNA: TGTGCCAGCAGTCCCACCCCCCCCGAGCAGTACTTC

clone size: -
D gene: -
V gene: TRBV29-1
J gene: TRBJ1-3
CDR3 protein: CSVDAGLGNTIYF
CDR3 DNA: TGCAGCGTTGACGCCGGGTTAGGAAACACCATATATTTT

clone size: -
D gene: -
V gene: TRBV2
J gene: TRBJ1-1
CDR3 protein: CASRHTEAFF
CDR3 DNA: TGTGCCAGCAGGCACACTGAAGCTTTCTTT

clone size: -
D gene: -
V gene: TRBV7-9
J gene: TRBJ1-2
CDR3 protein: CASSQVPPGAMGYGYTF
CDR3 DNA: TGCGCCAGCAGCCAAGTTCCCCCCGGGGCCATGGGCTATGGCTACACCTTC

clone size: -
D gene: -
V gene: TRBV15
J gene: TRBJ1-6
CDR3 protein: CATSRDGYNSPLHF
CDR3 DNA: TGTGCCACCAGCAGGGACGGCTATAATTCACCCCTCCACTTT

clone size: once
D gene: -
V gene: TRBV5-8
J gene: TRBJ1-2
CDR3 protein: CASSLGVNYGYTF
CDR3 DNA: TGTGCCAGCAGCCTGGGGGTTAACTATGGCTACACCTTC

clone size: -
D gene: -
V gene: TRBV23-1
J gene: TRBJ2-6
CDR3 protein: CASSLGSGANVLTF
CDR3 DNA: TGCGCCAGCAGTCTGGGTTCTGGGGCCAACGTCCTGACTTTC